The clone carrying this T cell receptor beta chain was seen at least ten times. This entry belongs to a study of T cells in Graves' hyperthyroidism and ophthalmopathy. Amplification of TCR beta CDR3 regions used RNA as the template. A set of HTBI primers served as the primers for a first-round RT-PCR of the TCR CDR3. A single record per CDR3 protein comes from TCRdb applying MiXCR to the multiplex PCR reads. The sample records around 450,000 distinct CDR3 sequences, 12% to 15% being singletons. The CDR3 has 14 amino acids. V dropped 3 bases and J dropped 6 bases, with 14 bases sitting between them. Germline CDR1 is SGHTA and CDR2 is FQGNSA.

The receptor was derived from a woman under 30 with Graves' hyperthyroidism. The sequenced sample was blood. The V gene is TRBV7-2, the J gene TRBJ1-1; a possible D gene is TRBD1 (6 bases). The CDR3 loop reads CASSFHRVPAEAFF. DNA for the CDR3: TGTGCCAGCAGCTTCCACAGGGTACCGGCTGAAGCTTTCTTT.